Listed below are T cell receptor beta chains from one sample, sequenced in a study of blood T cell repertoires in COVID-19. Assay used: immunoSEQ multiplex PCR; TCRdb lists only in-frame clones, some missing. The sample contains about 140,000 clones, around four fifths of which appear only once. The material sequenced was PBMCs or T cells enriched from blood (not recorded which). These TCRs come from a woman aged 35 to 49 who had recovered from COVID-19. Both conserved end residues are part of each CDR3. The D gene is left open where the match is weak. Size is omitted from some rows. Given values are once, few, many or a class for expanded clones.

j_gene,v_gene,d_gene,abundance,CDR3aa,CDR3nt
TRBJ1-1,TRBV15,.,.,CATSRRRVNTEAFF,TGTGCCACCAGCAGACGCAGGGTGAACACTGAAGCTTTCTTT
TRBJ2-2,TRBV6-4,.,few,CASSDSRTSQGVGELFF,TGTGCCAGCAGTGACTCGAGAACTAGCCAGGGGGTCGGGGAGCTGTTTTTT
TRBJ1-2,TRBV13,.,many,CASSFGQWEGYTF,TGTGCCAGCAGCTTCGGGCAATGGGAGGGCTACACCTTC
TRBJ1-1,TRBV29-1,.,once,CSVEESGQPLAEAFF,TGCAGCGTTGAAGAATCGGGACAACCGTTGGCTGAAGCTTTCTTT
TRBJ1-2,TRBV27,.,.,CASKPGGGASYTF,TGTGCCAGCAAACCAGGTGGGGGCGCGAGCTACACCTTC
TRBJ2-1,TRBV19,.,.,CASSIEPRQPYNEQFF,TGTGCCAGTAGTATAGAGCCTAGACAGCCCTACAATGAGCAGTTCTTC
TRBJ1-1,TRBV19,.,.,CASRDRKLNTEAFF,TGTGCCAGTAGAGACAGGAAACTCAACACTGAAGCTTTCTTT
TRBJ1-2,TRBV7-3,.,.,CASSLTPDRTYNYGYTF,TGTGCCAGCAGCTTAACCCCGGACAGAACCTATAACTATGGCTACACCTTC
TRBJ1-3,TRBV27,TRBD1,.,CASRSGTGSGNTIYF,TGTGCCAGCAGGTCCGGGACAGGGTCCGGAAACACCATATATTTT
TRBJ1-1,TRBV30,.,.,CAWNPRPGHQDTEAFF,TGTGCCTGGAATCCCCGGCCCGGACATCAGGACACTGAAGCTTTCTTT
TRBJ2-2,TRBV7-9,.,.,CAVRSERTGELFF,TGTGCCGTCCGCTCGGAGCGAACCGGGGAGCTGTTTTTT
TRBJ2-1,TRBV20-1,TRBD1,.,CSAGQGDEQFF,TGCAGTGCTGGACAGGGGGATGAGCAGTTCTTC
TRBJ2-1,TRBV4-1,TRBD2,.,CASSTSGRFNEQFF,TGCGCCAGCAGCACTAGCGGGAGATTCAATGAGCAGTTCTTC
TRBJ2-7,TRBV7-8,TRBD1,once,CASSPGQGYEQYF,TGTGCCAGCAGCCCGGGACAGGGTTACGAGCAGTACTTC
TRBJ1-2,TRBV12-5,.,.,CASGLVLEDTANYGYTF,TGTGCTAGTGGTTTGGTACTCGAGGACACAGCTAACTATGGCTACACCTTC